The next 10 T cell receptor beta chains were all read from a single sample in a study of shared clonotypes between healthy human individuals. Produced via immunoSEQ multiplex PCR; TCRdb's table is partial and in-frame only. The sample lists about 2.3 million clones, 92% occurring once. Sequencing used naive CD4+ T cells from PBMCs. As for subset: CD45RA+ positively selected. Receptors originate from a man aged 18 to 29 in good health. Some clones in this sample may be carry-over from other donors' samples.

This clone was observed a handful of times. J is TRBJ2-3 and V is TRBV2; D gene ambiguous. The germline V gene encodes CDR1 SNHLY and CDR2 FYNNEI. This CDR3 region has 12 residues. Trimming cost V 4 bases and J 4 bases, with 6 bases left between them. As DNA, the CDR3 is TGTGCCAGCAGTGTTGGGGCAGATACGCAGTATTTT. Amino acids: CASSVGADTQYF.

The V and J genes are TRBV29-1 and TRBJ2-7; 8 bases fit TRBD1. This CDR3 region has 12 residues. The V gene's germline CDR1 is SQVTM and CDR2 ANQGSEA. Trimming removed 6 bases from V and 4 bases from J; junction bases left unmatched: 5. CDR3 loop: CSVTGVRYEQYF. The CDR3 nucleotides read TGCAGCGTGACAGGGGTTCGGTACGAGCAGTACTTC.

This chain links TRBV28 with TRBJ1-2, with D perhaps TRBD1 (6 bases). Trimming left V 2 bases short and J 4 bases short, with 11 bases between. Germline V CDR1 and CDR2: MDHEN, SYDVKM. CDR3 length: 14 amino acids. The CDR3, as DNA: TGTGCCAGCAGTTTACCCACAGGGACCTATGGCTACACCTTC. Translated, it gives CASSLPTGTYGYTF.

The chain has TRBV5-4 and TRBJ1-1, with TRBD1 identical over 8 bases. This CDR3 comprises 15 residues. V dropped 4 bases and J dropped 3; count of bases not matched to a gene: 8. Germline V gene lookup returns CDR1 SGHNT and CDR2 YYREEE (reference sequence). CDR3 sequence reads: CASSPTQGDYTEAFF. In nucleotides, the CDR3 is TGTGCCAGCAGCCCGACACAGGGGGATTACACTGAAGCTTTCTTT. The variable domain in full, completed from reference TRBV5-4 and TRBJ1-1, reads ETGVTQSPTHLIKTRGQQVTLRCSSQSGHNTVSWYQQALGQGPQFIFQYYREEENGRGNFPPRFSGLQFPNYSSELNVNALELDDSALYLCASSPTQGDYTEAFFGQGTRLTVV.

The chain carries TRBV19 and TRBJ1-1; D is ambiguous. The CDR3 sequence is 17 residues long. The V and J ends lost 7 bases and 1 base respectively, with 22 bases between them. CDR1 is LNHDA, CDR2 SQIVND, per germline (reference sequence). This CDR3 reads CASKTALGRLPNTEAFF. The CDR3 DNA sequence: TGTGCCAGTAAAACCGCCCTGGGCCGACTCCCGAACACTGAAGCTTTCTTT.

V gene TRBV29-1 combines with J gene TRBJ2-3; 7 nucleotides align to TRBD2. This CDR3 comprises 13 residues. CDR1 and CDR2 from the germline V gene are SQVTM and ANQGSEA. Trimming removed 3 bases from V and 6 bases from J; junction bases left unmatched: 6. DNA of the CDR3: TGCAGCGTTGACGGGGGGAGATCTGATACGCAGTATTTT. Translated: CSVDGGRSDTQYF.

This chain uses TRBV28 with TRBJ2-1; D possibly corresponds to TRBD2 (6 bases). Germline CDR1 is MDHEN and CDR2 is SYDVKM. The length of the CDR3 is 17 residues. The V gene lost 4 bases and the J gene lost 3 bases, with 19 bases spanning the gap. The CDR3 nucleotides read TGTGCCAGCAGTTCCTCGGGGACTCGCCGTCTCTACAATGAGCAGTTCTTC. Translating it yields CASSSSGTRRLYNEQFF.

The chain is built from TRBV7-3 and TRBJ2-1; possible D gene TRBD2, 5 bases. Trimming removed 4 bases at V and 5 bases at J, with 18 bases between. The CDR3 length is 16 residues. Germline V gene sequence: CDR1 SGHTA, CDR2 FQGTGA. Written as DNA, the CDR3 is TGTGCCAGCAGCTCCCTCGGAAGAGGGTTTAACAATGAGCAGTTCTTC. Its protein product is CASSSLGRGFNNEQFF.

This clone was counted once. This sample also contains other DNA sequences that code for the same CDR3. The chain has TRBV10-2 and TRBJ2-2; TRBD2 matches at 11 bases. The CDR3 is 15 residues long. Trimming at V came to 6 bases and at J to 0 bases, leaving 0 bases not matched to a gene. The V gene's germline CDR1 is WSHSY and CDR2 SAAADI. The chain's CDR3 is CASRTSGANTGELFF. The CDR3 bases are TGCGCCAGCAGGACTAGCGGGGCGAACACCGGGGAGCTGTTTTTT.

This rearrangement joins TRBV6-5 to TRBJ1-2; D is unclear. The CDR3 extends over 15 amino acids. The germline V and J ends were trimmed by 5 bases and 2 bases, with 15 bases remaining between them. The V gene's germline CDR1 is MNHEY and CDR2 SVGAGI. DNA for the CDR3: TGTGCCAGCAGTCCCGGGAGACATTTAAACTATGGCTACACCTTC. Protein: CASSPGRHLNYGYTF.